The 30 T cell receptor beta chains given below trace back to one sample, sequenced in a study of CD8 T cells in Susac syndrome. The RNA, roughly 0.5 to 1 ug, was put through reverse transcription using random hexamers. TCRdb called the immunoSEQ multiplex PCR reads again in MiXCR, with one record for every CDR3 protein. The table lists 78,000 or so distinct CDR3 sequences, 85% to 95% of them singletons. Source material: CD8+ T cells from PBMCs. These receptors came from a human donor with multiple sclerosis.

The rearrangement links TRBV30 to TRBJ2-5, with 9 bases lining up with TRBD2. This CDR3 region has 16 residues. Looked up from germline, CDR1 is GTSNPN and CDR2 is SVGIG (reference sequence). The junction had 10 bases not matched to a gene; V was cut back by 0 bases and J by 5 bases. In nucleotides, the CDR3 is TGTGCCTGGAGTGTACTTGGGGTAGCGGGAGACGAGACCCAGTACTTC. It codes for CAWSVLGVAGDETQYF.

The chain couples TRBV5-4 to TRBJ2-2; D uncertain. This CDR3 is built from 15 residues. Germline values: CDR1 SGHNT, CDR2 YYREEE (reference sequence). Trimming pared 0 bases from V and 1 base from J, leaving 7 bases between. The CDR3 DNA sequence: TGTGCCAGCAGCTTGGAACTAAGGAACACCGGGGAGCTGTTTTTT. This translates into CASSLELRNTGELFF.

The rearrangement joins TRBV20-1 to TRBJ2-2, with D hard to call. V dropped 4 bases and J dropped 4 bases, with 7 bases sitting between them. The germline CDR1 and CDR2 sequences are DFQATT and SNEGSKA (reference sequence). The CDR3 is made up of 12 amino acids. The CDR3, as DNA: TGCAGTGCTATTCTGGGCACCGGGGAGCTGTTTTTT. Translation: CSAILGTGELFF.

The chain recombines TRBV29-1 with TRBJ2-1; D remains ambiguous. Deletions cut 6 bases from V and 9 bases from J, with 9 bases between. The germline V gene has CDR1 SQVTM and CDR2 ANQGSEA. There are 10 residues in the CDR3. As DNA, the CDR3 is TGCAGCGTCTGGGCGGTTGAGCAGTTCTTC. Its translation is CSVWAVEQFF.

The chain's CDR3 is CASSPQPGEYGYTF. CDR3 in DNA: TGTGCCAGCAGTCCCCAACCAGGAGAGTATGGCTACACCTTC. The chain couples TRBV6-5 to TRBJ1-2; the D is unclear. The ends were cut back, 5 bases at V and 5 bases at J, with 15 bases in the middle. The CDR3 sequence is 14 residues long. Germline CDR1 MNHEY, CDR2 SVGAGI.

The CDR3 DNA reads as TGCGCCAGCAGCCCGAGCACAGCGATTCTCCAGGAGCAGTACTTC. This codes for CASSPSTAILQEQYF. V usage is TRBV5-1 and J usage is TRBJ2-7; the D is unclear. The CDR3 covers 15 residues. The germline V gene encodes CDR1 SGHRS and CDR2 YFSETQ. The ends were cut back, 4 bases at V and 7 bases at J, with 21 bases in the middle.

The V call is TRBV14, the J call TRBJ2-7; possibly TRBD1 for D (6 bases). Germline-derived CDR1 and CDR2 are SGHDN and FVKESK. V was shortened by 4 bases and J by 3 bases, with 10 bases between the two germline ends. The CDR3 spans 13 residues. The CDR3 sequence: CASSLDSFYEQYF. DNA for the CDR3: TGTGCCAGCAGCCTGGACAGTTTCTACGAGCAGTACTTC.

The chain carries TRBV7-8 and TRBJ2-3, with 8 bases aligning to TRBD2. V trimming: 6 bases; J trimming: 1 base; junction bases outside the gene matches: 3. This CDR3 has 14 amino acids. Germline V CDR1 and CDR2: SGHVS, FQNEAQ. CDR3 DNA: TGTGCCAGCAGAATAGCGGGACGCACAGATACGCAGTATTTT. Its protein is CASRIAGRTDTQYF.

This clonotype has a single count. The chain has TRBV2 and TRBJ2-2; 9 bases fit TRBD2. The CDR3 spans 17 residues. The V and J ends lost 7 bases and 0 bases, in that order; junction bases with no gene match: 9. Per the germline V gene, CDR1 is SNHLY and CDR2 is FYNNEI. CDR3 sequence: CASTYLAGIANTGELFF. In nucleotides, the CDR3 is TGTGCCAGCACCTACCTAGCGGGGATAGCGAACACCGGGGAGCTGTTTTTT.

The chain recombines TRBV12-3 or TRBV12-4 with TRBJ2-2, with no clear D. The ends were cut back, 5 bases at V and 0 bases at J, with 13 bases in the middle. The CDR3 loop spans 16 amino acids. In DNA form, the CDR3 reads TGTGCCAGCAGTCCGACACCCCCCACGAACACCGGGGAGCTGTTTTTT. Translating gives CASSPTPPTNTGELFF.

The CDR3 nucleotides are TGTGCCAGCTCACAGCCCCCACAGGGGCGGCACCAAGAGACCCAGTACTTC. Its translation is CASSQPPQGRHQETQYF. The chain couples TRBV18 to TRBJ2-5, with TRBD1 matching 7 bases. V lost 4 bases, J lost 0 bases, and 11 bases stayed unmatched. CDR3 length: 17 residues. Germline V gene data show CDR1 as KGHSH and CDR2 as LQKENI.

The chain employs TRBV4-3 and TRBJ2-1, with TRBD2 matching over 11 bases. V lost 5 bases to trimming and J lost 9 bases; unmatched junction nucleotides: 6. Germline CDR1 reads LGHNA; CDR2 reads YSLEER. The CDR3 loop spans 14 amino acids. As DNA, the CDR3 is TGCGCCAGCAGCTCCGGACTAGCGGGCGGTGAGCAGTTCTTC. This codes for CASSSGLAGGEQFF.

The chain links TRBV27 to TRBJ1-2; 7 bases are a match to TRBD1. Germline CDR1 and CDR2: MNHEY and SMNVEV (reference sequence). V lost 5 bases to trimming and J lost 4 bases; unmatched junction nucleotides: 10. This CDR3 has 15 residues. The CDR3 reads CASSLATGDLYGYTF. Written as DNA, the CDR3 is TGTGCCAGCAGTCTGGCCACAGGGGATCTCTATGGCTACACCTTC.

The chain joins TRBV7-9 to TRBJ1-1; D is unresolved. Trimming took 5 bases from V and 2 from J, leaving 9 bases between them. The CDR3 is 13 residues long. Germline loops: CDR1 SEHNR, CDR2 FQNEAQ (reference sequence). CDR3 protein: CASSPYTNTEAFF. CDR3 nucleotides: TGTGCCAGCAGCCCGTACACAAACACTGAAGCTTTCTTT.

This rearrangement joins TRBV7-9 to TRBJ1-1; D is ambiguous. CDR3 length: 13 amino acids. Germline CDR1 reads SEHNR; CDR2 reads FQNEAQ (reference sequence). V shed 5 bases and J shed 0 bases, with 7 bases lying between them. The CDR3 bases are TGTGCCAGCAGCCGTCGACTGAACACTGAAGCTTTCTTT. The encoded protein is CASSRRLNTEAFF.

The V gene is TRBV6-6, the J gene TRBJ1-1; 7 nucleotides agree with TRBD1. Trimming cost V 5 bases and J 6 bases; bases outside gene matches: 9. CDR3 size: 14 residues. Germline V gives CDR1 MNHNY, CDR2 SVGAGI (reference sequence). DNA for the CDR3: TGTGCCAGCAGTCTTCAGAAGGGGGCCTCTGAAGCTTTCTTT. Its protein is CASSLQKGASEAFF.

V usage is TRBV5-1 and J usage is TRBJ1-2; D is unclear. Germline V CDR1 and CDR2: SGHRS, YFSETQ. V was pared by 4 bases and J by 0 bases, with 10 bases between. The CDR3 is 14 amino acids. The CDR3 region is CASSSREANYGYTF. CDR3 DNA sequence: TGCGCCAGCAGCAGTAGGGAAGCTAACTATGGCTACACCTTC.

The chain combines TRBV12-3 or TRBV12-4 with TRBJ2-7, with a possible D match to TRBD2 (5 bases). CDR3 length equals 14 residues. V lost 5 bases to trimming and J lost 5 bases, with 16 bases between them. The CDR3 region is CASSLLEWGDEQYF. In DNA, the CDR3 is TGTGCCAGCAGTCTACTAGAATGGGGAGACGAGCAGTACTTC.

The rearrangement joins TRBV11-2 to TRBJ2-7; D gene unclear. Germline V gives CDR1 SGHAT, CDR2 FQNNGV. The V end lost 7 bases, the J end lost 7 bases, and 20 bases lay between the germline ends. This CDR3 spans 14 amino acids. CDR3 loop: CASIPVSDFGEQYF. The DNA of the CDR3 is TGTGCCAGCATCCCTGTCTCAGACTTTGGAGAGCAGTACTTC.

V usage is TRBV7-4 and J usage is TRBJ1-2; D remains ambiguous. Germline CDR1 SGHVT, CDR2 SQSDAQ. This CDR3 has 14 amino acids. Trimming removed 1 base at V and 4 bases at J, with 10 bases between. CDR3 nucleotides: TGTGCCAGCAGCTTAGACAGTTACTCCTATGGCTACACCTTC. This encodes CASSLDSYSYGYTF.

This rearrangement joins TRBV13 to TRBJ2-2; D is unclear. CDR3 size: 12 residues. V lost 5 bases to trimming and J lost 6 bases, with 7 bases between them. CDR1 and CDR2 (germline): PRHDT, FYEKMQ (reference sequence). The DNA of the CDR3 is TGTGCCAGCAGCCCGTTCCCCGGGGAGCTGTTTTTT. This translates into CASSPFPGELFF. The entire variable domain, with the rest obtained from reference TRBV13 and TRBJ2-2, is as follows: AAGVIQSPRHLIKEKRETATLKCYPIPRHDTVYWYQQGPGQDPQFLISFYEKMQSDKGSIPDRFSAQQFSDYHSELNMSSLELGDSALYFCASSPFPGELFFGEGSRLTVL.

V gene TRBV19 combines with J gene TRBJ2-2, with unresolved D. This CDR3 has 13 amino acids. Germline lookup yields CDR1 LNHDA and CDR2 SQIVND (reference sequence). Trimming shortened V by 1 base and J by 3 bases, and 3 bases separated the two germline ends. In DNA form, the CDR3 reads TGTGCCAGTAGTATAGGGGACACCGGGGAGCTGTTTTTT. Its translation: CASSIGDTGELFF.

The CDR3 region has the DNA TGCAGCGTTGAAGAAATCGAGGGAGCGCAGTATTTT. This sequence encodes CSVEEIEGAQYF. The rearrangement uses TRBV29-1 and TRBJ2-3; a weak D match, TRBD2 (5 bases). V lost 0 bases to trimming and J lost 10 bases, with 11 bases between them. CDR1 is SQVTM and CDR2 is ANQGSEA in the germline V gene. The CDR3 extends over 12 amino acids.

The genes are TRBV7-9 and TRBJ2-7, with TRBD2 matching 9 bases. This CDR3 is built from 15 residues. The germline gives CDR1 SEHNR, CDR2 FQNEAQ (reference sequence). The ends lost 1 base at V and 4 bases at J; junction bases unmatched: 5. The CDR3 coding sequence is TGTGCCAGCAGCTTAGACCAGCGGGGGGCTTACGAGCAGTACTTC. It specifies CASSLDQRGAYEQYF.

The chain uses TRBV6-5 and TRBJ1-1; D remains ambiguous. The CDR3 runs to 10 residues. Germline lookup yields CDR1 MNHEY and CDR2 SVGAGI. The ends were cut back, 10 bases at V and 1 base at J, with 4 bases in the middle. The CDR3 here is CAIGNTEAFF. The CDR3 nucleotides read TGTGCCATCGGGAACACTGAAGCTTTCTTT.

V gene TRBV30 combines with J gene TRBJ2-5; maybe TRBD2 (6 bases). The CDR3 has 15 residues. Germline V CDR1 and CDR2: GTSNPN, SVGIG (reference sequence). With 2 bases removed from V and 1 base from J, the gap between germline ends came to 14 bases. This chain's CDR3 is CAWSNPGSLQETQYF. The CDR3 DNA follows: TGTGCCTGGAGTAACCCCGGGAGCCTCCAAGAGACCCAGTACTTC. The full variable domain, with the rest looked up from reference TRBV30 and TRBJ2-5, is SQTIHQWPATLVQPVGSPLSLECTVEGTSNPNLYWYRQAAGRGLQLLFYSVGIGQISSEVPQNLSASRPQDRQFILSSKKLLLSDSGFYLCAWSNPGSLQETQYFGPGTRLLVL.

This clonotype has only a few counts. The gene calls are TRBV19 and TRBJ2-1, with TRBD1 matching 7 bases. Germline trimming cut 5 bases from V and 3 bases from J; bases unmatched to any gene: 7. The CDR3 contains 15 residues. The V gene's germline CDR1 is LNHDA and CDR2 SQIVND (reference sequence). CDR3 residues: CASSARDSLYNEQFF. CDR3 in DNA: TGTGCCAGTAGTGCCCGGGACAGCCTCTACAATGAGCAGTTCTTC. Combining the CDR3 with reference TRBV19 and TRBJ2-1 gives the whole variable domain DGGITQSPKYLFRKEGQNVTLSCEQNLNHDAMYWYRQDPGQGLRLIYYSQIVNDFQKGDIAEGYSVSREKKESFPLTVTSAQKNPTAFYLCASSARDSLYNEQFFGPGTRLTVL.

The chain is built from TRBV18 and TRBJ2-1; no clear D gene. The CDR3 loop spans 17 amino acids. V gave up 3 bases and J gave up 0 bases, with 15 bases separating them. Germline V CDR1 and CDR2: KGHSH, LQKENI. CDR3 in amino acids: CASSPQKGLGSYNEQFF. The CDR3 DNA sequence: TGTGCCAGCTCACCGCAGAAAGGCCTAGGCTCCTACAATGAGCAGTTCTTC. The variable domain in full, with the rest retrieved from reference TRBV18 and TRBJ2-1, is NAGVMQNPRHLVRRRGQEARLRCSPMKGHSHVYWYRQLPEEGLKFMVYLQKENIIDESGMPKERFSAEFPKEGPSILRIQQVVRGDSAAYFCASSPQKGLGSYNEQFFGPGTRLTVL.

The chain couples TRBV27 to TRBJ2-7, with a possible D match to TRBD2 (5 bases). With 2 bases removed from V and 3 bases from J, the gap between germline ends came to 14 bases. The CDR3 is 15 amino acids. Germline V gene sequence: CDR1 MNHEY, CDR2 SMNVEV (reference sequence). CDR3 sequence reads: CASSLAVGALYEQYF. CDR3 DNA: TGTGCCAGCAGTTTAGCCGTGGGAGCCCTCTACGAGCAGTACTTC.

The CDR3 region is CASGPGTTF. CDR3 nucleotides: TGTGCCAGCGGACCCGGGACAACCTTC. V gene TRBV6-5 combines with J gene TRBJ1-2, with D possibly TRBD1 on 6 matching bases. Per germline, CDR1 MNHEY and CDR2 SVGAGI. Trimming pared 8 bases from V and 14 bases from J, leaving 12 bases between. CDR3 size: 9 residues.